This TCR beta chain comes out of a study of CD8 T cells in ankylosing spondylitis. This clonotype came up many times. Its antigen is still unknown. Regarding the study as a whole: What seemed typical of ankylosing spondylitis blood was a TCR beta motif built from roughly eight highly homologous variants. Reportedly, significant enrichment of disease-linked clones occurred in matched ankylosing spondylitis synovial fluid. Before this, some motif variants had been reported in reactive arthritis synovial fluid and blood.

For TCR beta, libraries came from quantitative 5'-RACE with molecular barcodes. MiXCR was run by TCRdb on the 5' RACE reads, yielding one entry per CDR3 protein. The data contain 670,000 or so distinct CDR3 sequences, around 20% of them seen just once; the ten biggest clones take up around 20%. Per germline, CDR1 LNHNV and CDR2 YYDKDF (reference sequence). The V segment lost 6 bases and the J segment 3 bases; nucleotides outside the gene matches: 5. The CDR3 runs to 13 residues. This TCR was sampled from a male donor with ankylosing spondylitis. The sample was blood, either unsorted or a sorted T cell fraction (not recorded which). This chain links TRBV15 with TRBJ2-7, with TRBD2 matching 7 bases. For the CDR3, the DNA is TGTGCCACCAGAGGAGCGGGAAACTACGAGCAGTACTTC. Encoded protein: CATRGAGNYEQYF.